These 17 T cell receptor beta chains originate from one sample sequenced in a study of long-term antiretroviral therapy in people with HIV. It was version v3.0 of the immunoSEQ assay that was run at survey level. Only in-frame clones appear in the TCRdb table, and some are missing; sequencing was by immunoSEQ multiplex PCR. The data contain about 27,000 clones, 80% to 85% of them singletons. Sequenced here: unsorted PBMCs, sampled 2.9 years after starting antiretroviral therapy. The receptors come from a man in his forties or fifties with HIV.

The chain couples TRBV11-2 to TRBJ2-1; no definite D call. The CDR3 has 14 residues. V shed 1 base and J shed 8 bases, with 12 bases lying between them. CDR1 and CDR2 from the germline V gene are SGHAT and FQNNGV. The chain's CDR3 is CASSLGGPTDEQFF. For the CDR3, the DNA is TGTGCCAGCAGCTTAGGGGGTCCGACGGATGAGCAGTTCTTC.

Written as DNA, the CDR3 is TGTGCCAGCAGCCACGGGCGCCAGAACACTGAAGCTTTCTTT. This gives the protein CASSHGRQNTEAFF. V gene TRBV7-8 combines with J gene TRBJ1-1, with unresolved D. This CDR3 is built from 14 residues. Trimming left V 5 bases short and J 1 base short, with 11 bases between. The germline V gene encodes CDR1 SGHVS and CDR2 FQNEAQ.

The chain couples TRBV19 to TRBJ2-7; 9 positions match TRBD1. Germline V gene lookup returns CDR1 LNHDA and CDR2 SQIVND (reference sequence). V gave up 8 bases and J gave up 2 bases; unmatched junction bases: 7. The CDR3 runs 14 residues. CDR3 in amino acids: CASGGTGMPYEQYF. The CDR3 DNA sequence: TGTGCCAGTGGTGGGACAGGGATGCCCTACGAGCAGTACTTC. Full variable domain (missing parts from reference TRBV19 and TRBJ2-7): DGGITQSPKYLFRKEGQNVTLSCEQNLNHDAMYWYRQDPGQGLRLIYYSQIVNDFQKGDIAEGYSVSREKKESFPLTVTSAQKNPTAFYLCASGGTGMPYEQYFGPGTRLTVT.

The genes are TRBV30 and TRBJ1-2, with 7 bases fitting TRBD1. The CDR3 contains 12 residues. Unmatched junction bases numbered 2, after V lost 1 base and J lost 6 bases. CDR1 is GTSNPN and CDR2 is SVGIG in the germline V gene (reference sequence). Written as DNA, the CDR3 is TGTGCCTGGAGTGAGGGGGCAGATGGCTACACCTTC. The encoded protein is CAWSEGADGYTF.

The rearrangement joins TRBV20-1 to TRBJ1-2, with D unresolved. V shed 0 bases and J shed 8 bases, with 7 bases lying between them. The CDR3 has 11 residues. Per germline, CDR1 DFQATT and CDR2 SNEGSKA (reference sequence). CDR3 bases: TGCAGTGCTAGAGACCCCAAAGGCTACACCTTC. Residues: CSARDPKGYTF.

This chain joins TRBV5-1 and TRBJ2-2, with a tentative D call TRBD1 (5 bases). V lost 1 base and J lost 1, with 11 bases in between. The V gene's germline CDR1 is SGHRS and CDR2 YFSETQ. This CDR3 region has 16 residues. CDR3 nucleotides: TGCGCCAGCAGCTTGCGGCGTACAGGGAACACCGGGGAGCTGTTTTTT. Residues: CASSLRRTGNTGELFF.

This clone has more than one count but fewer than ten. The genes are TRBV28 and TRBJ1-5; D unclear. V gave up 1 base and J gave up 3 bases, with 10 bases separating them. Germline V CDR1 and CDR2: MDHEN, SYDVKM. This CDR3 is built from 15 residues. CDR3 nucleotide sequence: TGTGCCAGCAGTTTATCGGGCAGAAACAATCAGCCCCAGCATTTT. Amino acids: CASSLSGRNNQPQHF.

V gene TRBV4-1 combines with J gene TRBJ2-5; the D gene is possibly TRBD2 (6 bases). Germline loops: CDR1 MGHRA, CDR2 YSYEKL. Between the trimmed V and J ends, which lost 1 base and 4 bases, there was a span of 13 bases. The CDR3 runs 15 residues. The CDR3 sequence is CASSQVGVGGETQYF. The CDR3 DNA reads TGCGCCAGCAGCCAAGTCGGGGTCGGGGGAGAGACCCAGTACTTC.

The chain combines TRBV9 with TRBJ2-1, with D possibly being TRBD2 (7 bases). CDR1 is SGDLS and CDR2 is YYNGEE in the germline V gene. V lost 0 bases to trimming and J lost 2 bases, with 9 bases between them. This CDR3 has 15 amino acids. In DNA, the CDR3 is TGTGCCAGCAGCGTAGGGGGGGGCCCCTACAATGAGCAGTTCTTC. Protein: CASSVGGGPYNEQFF.

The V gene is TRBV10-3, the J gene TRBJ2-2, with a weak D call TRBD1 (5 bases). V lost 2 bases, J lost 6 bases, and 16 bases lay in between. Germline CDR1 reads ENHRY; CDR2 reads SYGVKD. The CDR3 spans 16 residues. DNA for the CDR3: TGTGCCATCAGTGAGACCGTAGGGCAGGGTTCCGGGGAGCTGTTTTTT. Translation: CAISETVGQGSGELFF.

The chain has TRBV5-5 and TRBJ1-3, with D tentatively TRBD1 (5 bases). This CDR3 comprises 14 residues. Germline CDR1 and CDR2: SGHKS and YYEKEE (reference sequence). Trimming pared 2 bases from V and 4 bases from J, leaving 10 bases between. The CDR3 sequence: CASSFGGDGNTIYF. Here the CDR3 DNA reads TGTGCCAGCAGCTTCGGGGGAGACGGAAACACCATATATTTT.

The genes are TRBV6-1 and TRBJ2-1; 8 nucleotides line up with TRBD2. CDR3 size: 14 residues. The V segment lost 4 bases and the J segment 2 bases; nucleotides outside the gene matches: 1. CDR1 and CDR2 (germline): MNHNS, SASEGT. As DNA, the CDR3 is TGTGCCAGCAGTGGTAGCGGGACCTACAATGAGCAGTTCTTC. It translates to CASSGSGTYNEQFF.

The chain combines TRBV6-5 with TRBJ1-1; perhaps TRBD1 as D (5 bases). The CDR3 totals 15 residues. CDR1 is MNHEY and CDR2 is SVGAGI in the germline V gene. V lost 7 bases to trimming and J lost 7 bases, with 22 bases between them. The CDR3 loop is CASNDGARQGYEAFF. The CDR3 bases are TGTGCCAGCAACGATGGGGCCAGGCAGGGCTATGAAGCTTTCTTT.

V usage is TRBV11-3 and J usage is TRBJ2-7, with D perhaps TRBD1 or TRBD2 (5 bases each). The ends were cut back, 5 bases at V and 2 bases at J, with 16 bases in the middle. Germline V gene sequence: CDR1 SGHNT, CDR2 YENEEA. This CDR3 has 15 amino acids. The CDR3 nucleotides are TGTGCCAGCAGCCAAAGCTGGGGACCTACCTACGAGCAGTACTTC. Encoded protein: CASSQSWGPTYEQYF.

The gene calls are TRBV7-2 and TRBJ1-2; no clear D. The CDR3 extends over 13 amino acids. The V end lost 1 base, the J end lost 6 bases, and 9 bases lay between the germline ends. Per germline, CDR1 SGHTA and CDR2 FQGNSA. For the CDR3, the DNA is TGTGCCAGCAGCTTAGAACGGCGCGATGGCTACACCTTC. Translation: CASSLERRDGYTF. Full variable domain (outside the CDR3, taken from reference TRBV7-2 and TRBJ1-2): GAGVSQSPSNKVTEKGKDVELRCDPISGHTALYWYRQSLGQGLEFLIYFQGNSAPDKSGLPSDRFSAERTGGSVSTLTIQRTQQEDSAVYLCASSLERRDGYTFGSGTRLTVV.

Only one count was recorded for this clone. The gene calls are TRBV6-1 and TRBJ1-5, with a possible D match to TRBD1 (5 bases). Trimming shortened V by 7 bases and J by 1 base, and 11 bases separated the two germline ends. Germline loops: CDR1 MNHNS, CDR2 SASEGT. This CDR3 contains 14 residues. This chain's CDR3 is CASNGGDSNQPQHF. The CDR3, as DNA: TGTGCCAGCAATGGAGGGGACAGCAATCAGCCCCAGCATTTT.

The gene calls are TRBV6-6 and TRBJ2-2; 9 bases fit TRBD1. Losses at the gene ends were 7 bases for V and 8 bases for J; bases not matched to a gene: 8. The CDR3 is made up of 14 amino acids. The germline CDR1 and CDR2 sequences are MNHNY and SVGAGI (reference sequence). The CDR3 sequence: CASIRGQGGGELFF. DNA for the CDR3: TGTGCCAGCATTAGGGGACAGGGTGGTGGGGAGCTGTTTTTT.